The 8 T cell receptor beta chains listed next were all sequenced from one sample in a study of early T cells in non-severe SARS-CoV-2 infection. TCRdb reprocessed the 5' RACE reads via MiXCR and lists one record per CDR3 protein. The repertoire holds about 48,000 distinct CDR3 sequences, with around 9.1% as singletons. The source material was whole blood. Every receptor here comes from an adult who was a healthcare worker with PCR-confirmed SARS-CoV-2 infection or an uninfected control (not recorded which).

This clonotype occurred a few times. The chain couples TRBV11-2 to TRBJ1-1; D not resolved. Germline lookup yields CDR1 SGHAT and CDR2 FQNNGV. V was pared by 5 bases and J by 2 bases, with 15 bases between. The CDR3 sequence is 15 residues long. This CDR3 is CASSVPNQRNTEAFF. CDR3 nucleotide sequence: TGTGCCAGCAGCGTCCCCAACCAGAGAAACACTGAAGCTTTCTTT.

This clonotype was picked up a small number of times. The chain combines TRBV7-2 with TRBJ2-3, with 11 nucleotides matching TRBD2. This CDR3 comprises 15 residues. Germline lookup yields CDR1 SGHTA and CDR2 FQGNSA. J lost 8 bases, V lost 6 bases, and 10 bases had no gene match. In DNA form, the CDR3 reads TGTGCCAGCAGGCCGGCCGGGACTAGCGGTTCTACGCAGTATTTT. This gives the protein CASRPAGTSGSTQYF.

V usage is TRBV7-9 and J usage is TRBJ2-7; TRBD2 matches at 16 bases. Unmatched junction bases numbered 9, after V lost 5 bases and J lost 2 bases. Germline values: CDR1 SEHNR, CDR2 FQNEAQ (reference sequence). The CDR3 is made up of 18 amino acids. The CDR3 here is CASSPPSGTSGRAYEQYF. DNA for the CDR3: TGTGCCAGCAGCCCCCCCTCCGGGACTAGCGGGAGGGCCTACGAGCAGTACTTC.

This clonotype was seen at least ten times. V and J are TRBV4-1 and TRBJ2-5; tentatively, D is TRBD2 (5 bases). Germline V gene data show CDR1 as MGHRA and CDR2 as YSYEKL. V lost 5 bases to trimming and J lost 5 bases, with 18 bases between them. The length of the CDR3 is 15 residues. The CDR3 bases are TGCGCCAGCAGCGCGCAGAAGGGAGTGGAGGAGACCCAGTACTTC. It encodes CASSAQKGVEETQYF.

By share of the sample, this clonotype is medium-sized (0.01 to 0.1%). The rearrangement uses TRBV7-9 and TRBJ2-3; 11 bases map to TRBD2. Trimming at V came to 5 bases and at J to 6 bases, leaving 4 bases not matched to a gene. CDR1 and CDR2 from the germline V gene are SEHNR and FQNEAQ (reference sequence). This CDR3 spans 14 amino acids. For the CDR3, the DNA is TGTGCCAGCAGCCAACTAGCGGGAGTCGATACGCAGTATTTT. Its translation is CASSQLAGVDTQYF.

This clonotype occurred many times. The CDR3 region is CASSPTSGWGQETQYF. The DNA of the CDR3 is TGTGCCAGCAGCCCAACTAGCGGTTGGGGGCAAGAGACCCAGTACTTC. The chain is built from TRBV6-2 or TRBV6-3 and TRBJ2-5; 8 positions match TRBD2. Germline trimming cut 6 bases from V and 2 bases from J; bases unmatched to any gene: 11. In germline, CDR1 is MNHEY, CDR2 SVGEGT. The CDR3 consists of 16 residues.

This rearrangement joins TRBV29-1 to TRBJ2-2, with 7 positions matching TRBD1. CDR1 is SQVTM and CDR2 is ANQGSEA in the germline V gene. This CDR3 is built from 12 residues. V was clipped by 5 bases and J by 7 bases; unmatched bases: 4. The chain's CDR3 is CSVRQGNGELFF. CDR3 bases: TGCAGCGTTCGACAGGGTAACGGGGAGCTGTTTTTT.

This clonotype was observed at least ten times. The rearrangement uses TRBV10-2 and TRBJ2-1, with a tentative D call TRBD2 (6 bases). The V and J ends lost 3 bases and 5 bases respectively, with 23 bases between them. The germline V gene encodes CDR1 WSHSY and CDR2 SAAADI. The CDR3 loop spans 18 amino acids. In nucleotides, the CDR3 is TGCGCCAGCAGTGATAGTGGGCTAGCGCCACGGAGAAACAATGAGCAGTTCTTC. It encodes CASSDSGLAPRRNNEQFF.